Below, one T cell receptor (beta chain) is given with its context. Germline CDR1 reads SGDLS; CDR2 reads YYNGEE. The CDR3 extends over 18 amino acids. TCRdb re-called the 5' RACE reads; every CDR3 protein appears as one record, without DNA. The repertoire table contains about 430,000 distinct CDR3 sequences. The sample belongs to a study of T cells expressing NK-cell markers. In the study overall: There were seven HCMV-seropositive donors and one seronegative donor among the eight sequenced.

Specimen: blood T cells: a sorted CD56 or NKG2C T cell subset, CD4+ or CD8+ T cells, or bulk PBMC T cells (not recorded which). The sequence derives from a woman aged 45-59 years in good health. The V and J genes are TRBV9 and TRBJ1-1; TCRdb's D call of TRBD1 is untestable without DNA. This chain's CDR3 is CASSVVGTGGRKKTEAFF.